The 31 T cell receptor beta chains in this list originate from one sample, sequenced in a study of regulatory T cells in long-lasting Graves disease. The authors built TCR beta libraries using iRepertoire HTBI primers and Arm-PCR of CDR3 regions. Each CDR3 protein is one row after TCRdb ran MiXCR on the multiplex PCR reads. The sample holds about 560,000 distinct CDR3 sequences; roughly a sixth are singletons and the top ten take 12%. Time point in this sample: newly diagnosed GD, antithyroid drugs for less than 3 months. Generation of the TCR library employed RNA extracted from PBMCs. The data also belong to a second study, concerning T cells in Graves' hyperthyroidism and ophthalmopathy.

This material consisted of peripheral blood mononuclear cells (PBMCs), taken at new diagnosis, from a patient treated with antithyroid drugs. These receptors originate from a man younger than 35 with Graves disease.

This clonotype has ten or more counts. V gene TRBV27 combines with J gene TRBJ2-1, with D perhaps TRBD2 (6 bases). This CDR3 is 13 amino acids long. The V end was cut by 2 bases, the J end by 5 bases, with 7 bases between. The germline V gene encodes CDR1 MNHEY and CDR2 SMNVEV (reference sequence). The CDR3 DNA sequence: TGTGCCAGCAGTTTACGCGGGAACAATGAGCAGTTCTTC. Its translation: CASSLRGNNEQFF.

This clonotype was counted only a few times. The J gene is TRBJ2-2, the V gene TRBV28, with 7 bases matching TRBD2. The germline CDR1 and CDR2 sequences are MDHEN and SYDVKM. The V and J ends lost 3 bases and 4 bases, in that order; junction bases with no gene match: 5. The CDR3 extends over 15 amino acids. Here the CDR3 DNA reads TGTGCCAGCAGTTTCGGGGGAGGGAGCACCGGGGAGCTGTTTTTT. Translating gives CASSFGGGSTGELFF.

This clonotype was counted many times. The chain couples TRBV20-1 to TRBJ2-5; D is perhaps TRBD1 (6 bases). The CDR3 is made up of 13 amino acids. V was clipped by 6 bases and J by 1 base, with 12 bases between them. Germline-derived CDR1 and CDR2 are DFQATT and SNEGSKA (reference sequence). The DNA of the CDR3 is TGCAGTGCAGCAGACAGGATCCAAGAGACCCAGTACTTC. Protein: CSAADRIQETQYF.

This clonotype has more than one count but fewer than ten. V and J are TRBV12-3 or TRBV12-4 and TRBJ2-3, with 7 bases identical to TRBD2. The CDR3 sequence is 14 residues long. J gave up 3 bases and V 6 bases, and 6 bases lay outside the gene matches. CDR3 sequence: CASSKTSPTDTQYF. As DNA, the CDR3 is TGTGCCAGCAGCAAGACTAGCCCAACAGATACGCAGTATTTT.

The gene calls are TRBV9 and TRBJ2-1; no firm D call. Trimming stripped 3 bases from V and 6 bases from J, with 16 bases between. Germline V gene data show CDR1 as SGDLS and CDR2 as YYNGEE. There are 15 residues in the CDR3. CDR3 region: CASSALPDPPNEQFF. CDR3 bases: TGTGCCAGCAGCGCCCTCCCGGACCCTCCCAATGAGCAGTTCTTC.

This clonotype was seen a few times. The CDR3 nucleotides read TGTGCTAGTGGTTATAGACAGGGATACTTCACAGATACGCAGTATTTT. This gives the protein CASGYRQGYFTDTQYF. This rearrangement joins TRBV12-5 to TRBJ2-3, with 7 bases identical to TRBD1. This CDR3 has 16 amino acids. The V gene end was trimmed by 4 bases and the J gene end by 2 bases; junction bases not matched to a gene: 9. Germline V gene lookup returns CDR1 LGHNT and CDR2 FRNRAP. The variable domain in full, completed from reference TRBV12-5 and TRBJ2-3, reads DARVTQTPRHKVTEMGQEVTMRCQPILGHNTVFWYRQTMMQGLELLAYFRNRAPLDDSGMPKDRFSAEMPDATLATLKIQPSEPRDSAVYFCASGYRQGYFTDTQYFGPGTRLTVL.

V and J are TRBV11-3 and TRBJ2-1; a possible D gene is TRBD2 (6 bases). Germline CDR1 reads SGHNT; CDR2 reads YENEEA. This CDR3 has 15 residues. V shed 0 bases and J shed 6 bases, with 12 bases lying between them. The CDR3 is CASSLDRGDFNEQFF. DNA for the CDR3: TGTGCCAGCAGCTTAGATCGCGGGGACTTCAATGAGCAGTTCTTC.

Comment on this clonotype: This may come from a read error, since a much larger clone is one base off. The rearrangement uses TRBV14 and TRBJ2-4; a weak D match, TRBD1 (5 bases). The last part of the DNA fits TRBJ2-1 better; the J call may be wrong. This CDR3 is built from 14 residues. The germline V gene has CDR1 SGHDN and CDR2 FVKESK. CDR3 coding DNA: TGTGCCAGCAGCTCAAAAGCAGGACAAGAGACCCAGTTCTTC. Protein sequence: CASSSKAGQETQFF.

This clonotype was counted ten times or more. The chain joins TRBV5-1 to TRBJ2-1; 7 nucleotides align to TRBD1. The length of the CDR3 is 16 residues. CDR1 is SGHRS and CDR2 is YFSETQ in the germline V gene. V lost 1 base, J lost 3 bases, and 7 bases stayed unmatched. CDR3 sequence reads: CASSLPTAGGYNEQFF. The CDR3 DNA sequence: TGCGCCAGCAGCTTGCCCACCGCAGGGGGCTACAATGAGCAGTTCTTC.

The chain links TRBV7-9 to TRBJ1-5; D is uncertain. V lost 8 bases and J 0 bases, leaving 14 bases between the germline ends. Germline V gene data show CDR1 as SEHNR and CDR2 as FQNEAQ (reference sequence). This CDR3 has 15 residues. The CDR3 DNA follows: TGTGCCAGCGGTCCTTCGGGATATAGCAATCAGCCCCAGCATTTT. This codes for CASGPSGYSNQPQHF.

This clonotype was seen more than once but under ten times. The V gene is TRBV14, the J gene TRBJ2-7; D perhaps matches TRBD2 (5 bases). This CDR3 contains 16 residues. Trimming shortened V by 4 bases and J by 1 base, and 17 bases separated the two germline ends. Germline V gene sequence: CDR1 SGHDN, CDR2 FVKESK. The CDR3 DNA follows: TGTGCCAGCAGCCCAGAGGGAGTCTTCGCATCCTACGAGCAGTACTTC. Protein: CASSPEGVFASYEQYF.

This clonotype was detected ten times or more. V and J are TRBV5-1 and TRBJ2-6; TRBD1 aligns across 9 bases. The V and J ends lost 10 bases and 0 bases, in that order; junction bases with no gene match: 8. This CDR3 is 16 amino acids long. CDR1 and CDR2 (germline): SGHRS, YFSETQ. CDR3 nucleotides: TGCGCCTCACAGGGGGCAGCCCACTCTGGGGCCAACGTCCTGACTTTC. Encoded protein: CASQGAAHSGANVLTF.

The CDR3, as DNA: TGTGCCAGCAGCCCTGGACAGGGACGGTATCAGCCCCAGCATTTT. This codes for CASSPGQGRYQPQHF. The rearrangement links TRBV7-2 to TRBJ1-5; TRBD1 agrees at 8 bases. The CDR3 loop spans 15 amino acids. The V gene's germline CDR1 is SGHTA and CDR2 FQGNSA. V shed 5 bases and J 5 bases; nucleotides not matched to a gene: 8.

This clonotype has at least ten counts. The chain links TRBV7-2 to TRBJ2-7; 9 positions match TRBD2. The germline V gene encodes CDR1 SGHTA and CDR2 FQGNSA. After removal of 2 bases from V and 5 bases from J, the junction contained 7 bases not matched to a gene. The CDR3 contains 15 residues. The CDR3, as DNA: TGTGCCAGCAGCTTAACCCCGGGACTAGCAAACGAGCAGTACTTC. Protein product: CASSLTPGLANEQYF.

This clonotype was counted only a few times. DNA for the CDR3: TGTGCCTGGAGTGTACTTTTCGGGACAGGGGATTACTATGGCTACACCTTC. Its translation: CAWSVLFGTGDYYGYTF. The rearrangement joins TRBV30 to TRBJ1-2, with 10 bases matching TRBD1. The CDR3 contains 17 residues. J was trimmed by 3 bases and V by 0 bases; bases with no gene match: 10. Germline V gene lookup returns CDR1 GTSNPN and CDR2 SVGIG (reference sequence).

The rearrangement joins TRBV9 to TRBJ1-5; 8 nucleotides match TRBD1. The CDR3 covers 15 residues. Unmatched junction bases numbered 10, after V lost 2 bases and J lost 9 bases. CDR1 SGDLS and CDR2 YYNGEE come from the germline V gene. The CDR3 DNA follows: TGTGCCAGCAGCGTGGAAGGACAGGGCGCGGGGCCCCAGCATTTT. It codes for CASSVEGQGAGPQHF.

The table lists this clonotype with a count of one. The CDR3 DNA follows: TGTGCCAGCAACACCCGGGCTGAAGTCCGGATCCCAGATACGCAGTATTTT. Translation: CASNTRAEVRIPDTQYF. The genes are TRBV11-3 and TRBJ2-3, with no clear D. Germline lookup yields CDR1 SGHNT and CDR2 YENEEA. The CDR3 is 17 residues long. V lost 7 bases and J lost 4, with 24 bases in between.

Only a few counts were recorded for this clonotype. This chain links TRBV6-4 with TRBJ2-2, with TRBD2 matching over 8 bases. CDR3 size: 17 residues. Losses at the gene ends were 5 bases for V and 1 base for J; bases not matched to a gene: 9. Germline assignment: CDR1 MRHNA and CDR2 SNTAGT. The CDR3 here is CASSYFTTSGNTGELFF. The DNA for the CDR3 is TGTGCCAGCAGTTACTTTACTACTAGCGGGAACACCGGGGAGCTGTTTTTT.

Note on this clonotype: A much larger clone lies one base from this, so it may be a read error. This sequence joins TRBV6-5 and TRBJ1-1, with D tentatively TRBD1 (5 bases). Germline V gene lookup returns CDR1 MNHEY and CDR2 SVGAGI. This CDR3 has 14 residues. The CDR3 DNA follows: TGTGCCAGCGGTTACATGGACACCAACACTGAAGCTTTCTTT. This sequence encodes CASGYMDTNTEAFF.

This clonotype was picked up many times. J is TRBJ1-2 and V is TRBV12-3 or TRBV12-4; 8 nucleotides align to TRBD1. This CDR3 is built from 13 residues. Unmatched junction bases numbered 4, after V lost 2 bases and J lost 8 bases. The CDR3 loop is CASSLHRGDGYTF. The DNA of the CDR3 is TGTGCCAGCAGTTTACACAGGGGGGACGGCTACACCTTC.

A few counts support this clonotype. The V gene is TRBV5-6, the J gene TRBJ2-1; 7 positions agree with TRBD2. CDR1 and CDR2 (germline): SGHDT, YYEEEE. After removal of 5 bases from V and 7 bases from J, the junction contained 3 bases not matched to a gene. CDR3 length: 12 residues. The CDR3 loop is CASRDGRNEQFF. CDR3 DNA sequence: TGTGCCAGCAGAGACGGGAGGAATGAGCAGTTCTTC.

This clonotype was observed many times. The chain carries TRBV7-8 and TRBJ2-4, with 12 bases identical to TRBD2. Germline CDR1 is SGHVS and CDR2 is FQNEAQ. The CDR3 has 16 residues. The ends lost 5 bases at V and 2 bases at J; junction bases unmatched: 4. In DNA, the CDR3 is TGTGCCAGCAGCGCGACTAGCGGGAGAACCAAAAACATTCAGTACTTC. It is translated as CASSATSGRTKNIQYF.

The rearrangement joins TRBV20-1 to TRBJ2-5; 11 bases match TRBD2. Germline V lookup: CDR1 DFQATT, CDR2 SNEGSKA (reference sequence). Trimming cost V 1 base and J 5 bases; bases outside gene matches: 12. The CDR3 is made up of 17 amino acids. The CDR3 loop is CSARVGLAGKEGETQYF. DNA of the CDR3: TGCAGTGCTAGAGTTGGACTAGCGGGCAAAGAGGGGGAGACCCAGTACTTC.

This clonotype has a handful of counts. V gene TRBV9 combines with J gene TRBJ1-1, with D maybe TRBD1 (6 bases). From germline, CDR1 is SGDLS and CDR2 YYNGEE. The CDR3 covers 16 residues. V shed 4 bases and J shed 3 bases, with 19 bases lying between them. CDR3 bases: TGTGCCAGCAGCTCCGGCGTGGGGGCGAGTGACACTGAAGCTTTCTTT. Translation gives CASSSGVGASDTEAFF.

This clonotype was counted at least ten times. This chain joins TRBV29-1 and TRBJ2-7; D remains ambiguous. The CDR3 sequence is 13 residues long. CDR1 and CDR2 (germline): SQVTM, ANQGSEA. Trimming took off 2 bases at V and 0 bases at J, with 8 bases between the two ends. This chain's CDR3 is CSVESPDSYEQYF. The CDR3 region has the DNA TGCAGCGTTGAATCCCCCGACTCCTACGAGCAGTACTTC.

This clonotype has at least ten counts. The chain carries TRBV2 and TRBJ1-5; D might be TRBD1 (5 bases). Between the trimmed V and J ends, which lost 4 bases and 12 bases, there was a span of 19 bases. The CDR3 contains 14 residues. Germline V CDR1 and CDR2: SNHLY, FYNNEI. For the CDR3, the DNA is TGTGCCAGCAGTGGAGGGACGCCCAAACCTGTCCAGCATTTT. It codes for CASSGGTPKPVQHF.

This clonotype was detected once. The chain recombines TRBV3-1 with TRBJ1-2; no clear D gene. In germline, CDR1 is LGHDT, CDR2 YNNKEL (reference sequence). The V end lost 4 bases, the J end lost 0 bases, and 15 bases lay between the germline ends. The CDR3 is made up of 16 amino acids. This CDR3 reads CASSPLFGEANYGYTF. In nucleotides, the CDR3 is TGTGCCAGCAGCCCACTTTTTGGGGAAGCTAACTATGGCTACACCTTC.

The CDR3: CASSIRTRGANEQFF. In nucleotides, the CDR3 is TGTGCCAGTAGTATTCGGACTAGAGGGGCGAATGAGCAGTTCTTC. The chain carries TRBV19 and TRBJ2-1; 7 bases fit TRBD2. J was trimmed by 7 bases and V by 3 bases; bases with no gene match: 9. This CDR3 contains 15 residues. Germline CDR1 and CDR2: LNHDA and SQIVND (reference sequence).

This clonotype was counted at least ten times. CDR3 bases: TGTGCCAGCAGCCCCGGGACTAGCGTATACAATGAGCAGTTCTTC. Encoded protein: CASSPGTSVYNEQFF. The rearrangement uses TRBV7-9 and TRBJ2-1; 10 bases map to TRBD2. V lost 5 bases and J lost 4; bases outside the gene matches: 5. The CDR3 is 15 residues long. Germline-derived CDR1 and CDR2 are SEHNR and FQNEAQ (reference sequence).

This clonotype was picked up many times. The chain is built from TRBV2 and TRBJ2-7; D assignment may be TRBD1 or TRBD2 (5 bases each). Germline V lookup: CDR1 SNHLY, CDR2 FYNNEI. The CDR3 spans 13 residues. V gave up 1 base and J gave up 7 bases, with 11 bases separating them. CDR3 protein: CASSEVNWGEQYF. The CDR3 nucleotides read TGTGCCAGCAGTGAAGTGAACTGGGGGGAGCAGTACTTC.

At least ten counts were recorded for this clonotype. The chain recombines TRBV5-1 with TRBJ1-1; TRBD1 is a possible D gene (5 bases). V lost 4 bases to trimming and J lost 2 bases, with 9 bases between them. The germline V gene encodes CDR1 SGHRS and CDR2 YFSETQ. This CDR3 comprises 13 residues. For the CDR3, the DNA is TGCGCCAGCAGCGGACAAGAAAACACTGAAGCTTTCTTT. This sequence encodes CASSGQENTEAFF.